The 26 T cell receptor beta chains in this list originate from one sample, sequenced in a study of cytomegalovirus exposure and HLA in healthy donors. Sequenced by immunoSEQ multiplex PCR; TCRdb stores in-frame clones only, minus some. The data hold fewer than 75,000 clones, with around 96% observed a single time. Sequencing was done on a sample of PBMCs. All receptors come from a young man in good health and CMV-seronegative.

The gene calls are TRBV13 and TRBJ1-4; D is undetermined. Germline V CDR1 and CDR2: PRHDT, FYEKMQ (reference sequence). CDR3 size: 16 residues. V shed 6 bases and J shed 7 bases, with 21 bases lying between them. The CDR3 region has the DNA TGTGCCAGCAGTCATACAAACGGGGAAGAAGGTGAAAAACTGTTTTTT. Amino acids: CASSHTNGEEGEKLFF.

The rearrangement uses TRBV7-8 and TRBJ2-7, with D possibly matching TRBD1 (6 bases). CDR3 length: 14 amino acids. Trimming took 5 bases from V and 9 from J, leaving 20 bases between them. The germline V gene has CDR1 SGHVS and CDR2 FQNEAQ. The CDR3 nucleotides read TGTGCCAGCAGCCGAGAGGACGCTTTAGGGGGGCAGTACTTC. Amino acid sequence: CASSREDALGGQYF.

The V gene is TRBV7-2, the J gene TRBJ2-7, with D maybe TRBD1 (6 bases). V dropped 5 bases and J dropped 1 base, with 12 bases sitting between them. The length of the CDR3 is 14 residues. Germline V gene lookup returns CDR1 SGHTA and CDR2 FQGNSA. The CDR3 nucleotides read TGTGCCAGCAGCCCTTACGGACAGTCCTACGAGCAGTACTTC. Protein sequence: CASSPYGQSYEQYF.

This chain connects TRBV28 to TRBJ2-1, with 9 bases lining up with TRBD2. The germline V gene encodes CDR1 MDHEN and CDR2 SYDVKM. The CDR3 length is 14 residues. The trim removed 6 bases at V and 8 bases at J, leaving 8 bases unmatched. In nucleotides, the CDR3 is TGTGCCAGCAGACCCGCGGGGGGGCAGGATGAGCAGTTCTTC. Amino acids: CASRPAGGQDEQFF.

The V gene is TRBV7-8, the J gene TRBJ2-1; 11 bases match TRBD1. The CDR3 totals 17 residues. Trimming cost V 1 base and J 3 bases; bases outside gene matches: 5. Germline V lookup: CDR1 SGHVS, CDR2 FQNEAQ. The CDR3: CASSLEVGQGDYNEQFF. The CDR3 nucleotides are TGTGCCAGCAGCTTAGAGGTGGGACAGGGGGACTACAATGAGCAGTTCTTC.

This clone was recorded a few times. The genes are TRBV27 and TRBJ2-4, with D possibly TRBD2 on 6 matching bases. V dropped 4 bases and J dropped 0 bases, with 7 bases sitting between them. The germline V gene encodes CDR1 MNHEY and CDR2 SMNVEV (reference sequence). The CDR3 is 14 residues long. CDR3 loop: CASSYGGAKNIQYF. The CDR3 bases are TGTGCCAGCAGTTACGGGGGAGCCAAAAACATTCAGTACTTC.

This chain uses TRBV7-9 with TRBJ1-2, with 7 bases aligning to TRBD1. From germline, CDR1 is SEHNR and CDR2 FQNEAQ (reference sequence). With 3 bases clipped from V and 2 bases from J, the junction kept 9 bases outside the gene matches. The CDR3 is 16 residues long. The CDR3 spells CASSFSGTEANYGYTF. CDR3 nucleotide sequence: TGTGCCAGCAGCTTCAGTGGGACAGAAGCAAACTATGGCTACACCTTC.

The chain is built from TRBV7-2 and TRBJ1-5; maybe TRBD1 (5 bases). The CDR3 totals 14 residues. The germline gives CDR1 SGHTA, CDR2 FQGNSA. Deletions cut 5 bases from V and 4 bases from J, with 12 bases between. DNA of the CDR3: TGTGCCAGCAGCCCCGCCGGGGGGAATCAGCCCCAGCATTTT. This translates into CASSPAGGNQPQHF.

The CDR3 sequence is CASSQGPGTRTDEQYF. The CDR3 DNA sequence: TGCGCCAGCAGCCAAGGGCCGGGGACACGGACGGACGAGCAGTACTTC. The genes are TRBV4-3 and TRBJ2-7, with TRBD1 as a possible D gene (6 bases). Germline CDR1 LGHNA, CDR2 YSLEER. The CDR3 spans 16 residues. V shed 1 base and J shed 5 bases, with 18 bases lying between them.

The chain recombines TRBV5-6 with TRBJ2-7, with 7 bases identical to TRBD2. V shed 4 bases, J shed 11 bases, and the junction held 9 bases outside the gene matches. In germline, CDR1 is SGHDT, CDR2 YYEEEE. The length of the CDR3 is 12 residues. CDR3 coding DNA: TGTGCCAGCAGCCAAGCATCTCTAGCGGAGTACTTC. This sequence encodes CASSQASLAEYF.

The table lists this clone with a count of one. J is TRBJ2-2 and V is TRBV6-1; 8 nucleotides align to TRBD1. The CDR3 totals 14 residues. Germline V gene lookup returns CDR1 MNHNS and CDR2 SASEGT. Trimming removed 9 bases from V and 7 bases from J; junction bases left unmatched: 10. CDR3 sequence reads: CAREIRGQIGELFF. CDR3 coding DNA: TGTGCCAGGGAAATCAGGGGGCAGATCGGGGAGCTGTTTTTT.

The CDR3 region is CASSSAPAGGGYGYTF. The CDR3 DNA reads TGTGCCAGCAGCTCGGCCCCCGCGGGGGGCGGCTATGGCTACACCTTC. The chain links TRBV5-4 to TRBJ1-2; D is possibly TRBD1 (6 bases). V was pared by 3 bases and J by 4 bases, with 19 bases between. Germline V CDR1 and CDR2: SGHNT, YYREEE (reference sequence). CDR3 length: 16 residues. The full variable domain, completed using reference TRBV5-4 and TRBJ1-2, is ETGVTQSPTHLIKTRGQQVTLRCSSQSGHNTVSWYQQALGQGPQFIFQYYREEENGRGNFPPRFSGLQFPNYSSELNVNALELDDSALYLCASSSAPAGGGYGYTFGSGTRLTVV.

The rearrangement uses TRBV2 and TRBJ1-4; the match to TRBD1 covers 10 bases. CDR1 SNHLY and CDR2 FYNNEI come from the germline V gene. The junction had 5 bases not matched to a gene; V was cut back by 5 bases and J by 8 bases. The CDR3 covers 14 residues. This CDR3 is CASSLTGGGEKLFF. The DNA for the CDR3 is TGTGCCAGCAGTTTGACAGGGGGCGGAGAAAAACTGTTTTTT.

V is TRBV7-8 and J is TRBJ1-1; a possible D gene is TRBD1 (6 bases). The CDR3 loop spans 16 amino acids. Trimming took 4 bases from V and 11 from J, leaving 26 bases between them. Germline V gene sequence: CDR1 SGHVS, CDR2 FQNEAQ. CDR3 DNA: TGTGCCAGCAGCTCTGGGGGGGGCGCATCACGATGGGAGGCTTTCTTT. Residues: CASSSGGGASRWEAFF.

The rearrangement uses TRBV6-1 and TRBJ1-1, with 7 bases lining up with TRBD1. The length of the CDR3 is 14 residues. Germline CDR1 MNHNS, CDR2 SASEGT. Trimming removed 11 bases from V and 8 bases from J; junction bases left unmatched: 17. The CDR3 bases are TGTGCCTCCCACGAGGGCCCTGTGACAGGGGAAGCTTTCTTT. It codes for CASHEGPVTGEAFF.

The rearrangement uses TRBV5-4 and TRBJ1-6, with TRBD1 identical over 8 bases. V gave up 2 bases and J gave up 13 bases; unmatched junction bases: 8. CDR1 and CDR2 from the germline V gene are SGHNT and YYREEE (reference sequence). The CDR3 totals 14 residues. CDR3 protein: CASSFDRGLSPLHF. The CDR3 DNA reads as TGTGCCAGCAGCTTCGACAGGGGACTTTCTCCCCTCCACTTT.

The V call is TRBV19, the J call TRBJ2-2; 7 nucleotides line up with TRBD2. The V and J ends lost 3 bases and 5 bases, in that order; junction bases with no gene match: 9. The CDR3 is 16 amino acids. Germline CDR1 LNHDA, CDR2 SQIVND (reference sequence). The CDR3 bases are TGTGCCAGTAGTATCTACGTCGCCGGGGGGACCGGGGAGCTGTTTTTT. Translation: CASSIYVAGGTGELFF.

V is TRBV11-1 and J is TRBJ2-7; 7 bases agree with TRBD1. CDR3 size: 14 residues. Looked up from germline, CDR1 is SGHAT and CDR2 is FQDESV (reference sequence). With V trimmed by 1 base and J by 6 bases, 6 bases remained unmatched. The chain's CDR3 is CASSLGQGLFEQYF. DNA of the CDR3: TGTGCCAGCAGCTTAGGACAGGGTCTCTTCGAGCAGTACTTC. The variable domain in full, with the rest retrieved from reference TRBV11-1 and TRBJ2-7, is EAEVAQSPRYKITEKSQAVAFWCDPISGHATLYWYRQILGQGPELLVQFQDESVVDDSQLPKDRFSAERLKGVDSTLKIQPAELGDSAMYLCASSLGQGLFEQYFGPGTRLTVT.

V usage is TRBV5-3 and J usage is TRBJ2-7; D unclear. TRBV5-3 is given ORF status, its function remaining uncertain. The CDR3 is 12 residues long. V lost 6 bases and J 0 bases, leaving 7 bases between the germline ends. CDR3 nucleotide sequence: TGTGCCAGAAATCGAGCCTCCTACGAGCAGTACTTC. Its translation: CARNRASYEQYF.

The chain couples TRBV18 to TRBJ2-5; D ambiguous. Germline CDR1 and CDR2: KGHSH and LQKENI. The CDR3 covers 12 residues. V was pared by 2 bases and J by 5 bases, with 6 bases between. CDR3 nucleotides: TGTGCCAGCTCACCAATGGGCGAGACCCAGTACTTC. Its protein is CASSPMGETQYF.

This chain connects TRBV28 to TRBJ1-4; D gene unclear. CDR1 MDHEN and CDR2 SYDVKM come from the germline V gene. Trimming removed 2 bases from V and 7 bases from J, with 14 bases in between. This CDR3 comprises 15 residues. This chain's CDR3 is CASSLTRPQSEKLFF. The CDR3, as DNA: TGTGCCAGCAGTTTAACGAGGCCCCAGAGTGAAAAACTGTTTTTT.

This clone is a singleton in its sample. The V and J genes are TRBV2 and TRBJ2-7; TRBD1 might be the D (5 bases). CDR3 length equals 13 residues. Germline V CDR1 and CDR2: SNHLY, FYNNEI. V lost 5 bases and J 6 bases, leaving 14 bases between the germline ends. For the CDR3, the DNA is TGTGCCAGCAGTAACGCTCCTAGGGGCGAGCAGTACTTC. Translating it yields CASSNAPRGEQYF. Looking up the rest from reference TRBV2 and TRBJ2-7 gives the full variable domain: EPEVTQTPSHQVTQMGQEVILRCVPISNHLYFYWYRQILGQKVEFLVSFYNNEISEKSEIFDDQFSVERPDGSNFTLKIRSTKLEDSAMYFCASSNAPRGEQYFGPGTRLTVT.

This rearrangement joins TRBV2 to TRBJ1-1, with D possibly being TRBD1 (6 bases). V lost 8 bases to trimming and J lost 3 bases, with 13 bases between them. The CDR3 is 13 residues long. Germline V lookup: CDR1 SNHLY, CDR2 FYNNEI. CDR3 loop: CASLREGDTEAFF. The CDR3, as DNA: TGTGCCAGCCTCCGGGAGGGGGACACTGAAGCTTTCTTT. Full variable domain (missing parts from reference TRBV2 and TRBJ1-1): EPEVTQTPSHQVTQMGQEVILRCVPISNHLYFYWYRQILGQKVEFLVSFYNNEISEKSEIFDDQFSVERPDGSNFTLKIRSTKLEDSAMYFCASLREGDTEAFFGQGTRLTVV.

This chain uses TRBV5-1 with TRBJ2-7, with 7 bases aligning to TRBD2. This CDR3 is 15 amino acids long. CDR1 is SGHRS, CDR2 YFSETQ, per germline. V dropped 2 bases and J dropped 5; count of bases not matched to a gene: 10. The CDR3 DNA reads as TGCGCCAGCAGCTTTTGGGGGGGAGGCGTGGACGAGCAGTACTTC. It codes for CASSFWGGGVDEQYF.

This clone was detected only once. The chain has TRBV27 and TRBJ2-7, with 9 bases identical to TRBD1. The CDR3 is 15 residues long. Unmatched junction bases numbered 9, after V lost 4 bases and J lost 5 bases. Germline CDR1 MNHEY, CDR2 SMNVEV (reference sequence). This chain's CDR3 is CASSSYNRGQDEQYF. CDR3 nucleotide sequence: TGTGCCAGCAGTTCATATAACAGGGGGCAAGACGAGCAGTACTTC.

The rearrangement joins TRBV28 to TRBJ1-2; a possible D gene is TRBD1 (5 bases). The germline V gene encodes CDR1 MDHEN and CDR2 SYDVKM. The CDR3 runs 13 residues. Between the trimmed V and J ends, which lost 2 bases and 8 bases, there was a span of 12 bases. The CDR3 sequence is CASSLGRGEGYTF. CDR3 nucleotide sequence: TGTGCCAGCAGTTTAGGGCGGGGGGAAGGCTACACCTTC.